The 29 T cell receptor beta chains reported below all come from one sample, sequenced in a study of blood T cell repertoires in COVID-19. Sequencing was performed with immunoSEQ multiplex PCR; in TCRdb, only in-frame clones are kept and a portion is missing. The sample lists some 140,000 clones, 80% to 85% occurring once. The sequenced material came from PBMCs or T cells enriched from blood (not recorded which). The receptors were sampled from a man between 40 and 49 years old with acute COVID-19.

The chain couples TRBV7-9 to TRBJ1-1; D unresolved. CDR3 length equals 16 residues. The germline gives CDR1 SEHNR, CDR2 FQNEAQ (reference sequence). V gave up 5 bases and J gave up 4 bases, with 20 bases separating them. CDR3: CASSLERVASGTEAFF. The CDR3, as DNA: TGTGCCAGCAGCCTCGAGAGGGTCGCATCGGGCACTGAAGCTTTCTTT.

This rearrangement joins TRBV2 to TRBJ1-5; 7 bases are shared with TRBD1. Germline V gene sequence: CDR1 SNHLY, CDR2 FYNNEI. V trimming: 5 bases; J trimming: 10 bases; junction bases outside the gene matches: 11. This CDR3 is built from 14 residues. The CDR3 is CASSQGGHQGPQHF. As DNA, the CDR3 is TGTGCCAGCAGTCAGGGGGGACATCAGGGCCCCCAGCATTTT.

The chain recombines TRBV2 with TRBJ1-5; TRBD1 is a possible D gene (6 bases). Germline V gene lookup returns CDR1 SNHLY and CDR2 FYNNEI. Trimming cost V 2 bases and J 5 bases, with 10 bases left between them. This CDR3 comprises 14 residues. For the CDR3, the DNA is TGTGCCAGCAGTGAACAGGGGACGTATCAGCCCCAGCATTTT. This translates into CASSEQGTYQPQHF.

The V call is TRBV4-3, the J call TRBJ1-3; maybe TRBD1 (6 bases). Trimming pared 2 bases from V and 1 base from J, leaving 21 bases between. The CDR3 sequence is 19 residues long. The germline V gene encodes CDR1 LGHNA and CDR2 YSLEER. The CDR3 sequence: CASSQTGRGTSTSGNTIYF. CDR3 nucleotides: TGCGCCAGCAGCCAAACAGGGCGGGGGACAAGCACTTCTGGAAACACCATATATTTT.

The chain combines TRBV7-9 with TRBJ2-5; TRBD1 matches at 8 bases. V was clipped by 0 bases and J by 2 bases; unmatched bases: 2. The CDR3 is 15 amino acids. Germline CDR1 and CDR2: SEHNR and FQNEAQ (reference sequence). The CDR3 coding sequence is TGTGCCAGCAGCTTAGCCCGGACAGGGCAAGAGACCCAGTACTTC. It specifies CASSLARTGQETQYF.

This clone was detected only a few times. The chain employs TRBV4-1 and TRBJ2-7, with 7 bases matching TRBD1. J lost 7 bases, V lost 3 bases, and 18 bases had no gene match. This CDR3 region has 17 residues. The germline V gene encodes CDR1 MGHRA and CDR2 YSYEKL. The CDR3 bases are TGCGCCAGCAGCCACCTTTTGCAGGGGGACGGAGGTTATGAGCAGTACTTC. This translates into CASSHLLQGDGGYEQYF.

This chain joins TRBV7-9 and TRBJ2-7; 10 nucleotides line up with TRBD2. Germline V CDR1 and CDR2: SEHNR, FQNEAQ (reference sequence). V shed 5 bases, J shed 5 bases, and the junction held 9 bases outside the gene matches. The CDR3 is 15 residues long. In nucleotides, the CDR3 is TGTGCCAGCAGCCGGAGGGCTAGCGGGAGCAACGAGCAGTACTTC. Its protein is CASSRRASGSNEQYF.

This chain uses TRBV7-2 with TRBJ2-2, with TRBD1 matching over 7 bases. Germline V lookup: CDR1 SGHTA, CDR2 FQGNSA. After removal of 5 bases from V and 1 base from J, the junction contained 4 bases not matched to a gene. The CDR3 has 15 amino acids. The CDR3 sequence: CASSPGTVNTGELFF. In DNA form, the CDR3 reads TGTGCCAGCAGCCCCGGGACAGTGAACACCGGGGAGCTGTTTTTT.

This chain joins TRBV7-2 and TRBJ1-1; a possible D gene is TRBD1 (6 bases). Germline CDR1 reads SGHTA; CDR2 reads FQGNSA. V was clipped by 6 bases and J by 3 bases, with 11 bases between them. The CDR3 has 13 amino acids. The CDR3 loop is CASRGASDTEAFF. The CDR3 DNA reads TGTGCCAGCAGGGGGGCCTCGGACACTGAAGCTTTCTTT.

The chain is built from TRBV19 and TRBJ2-7; 7 nucleotides agree with TRBD1. Germline V CDR1 and CDR2: LNHDA, SQIVND (reference sequence). The CDR3 is made up of 13 amino acids. The V segment lost 2 bases and the J segment 3 bases; nucleotides outside the gene matches: 1. CDR3 sequence: CASSIQGVYEQYF. CDR3 in DNA: TGTGCCAGTAGTATACAGGGGGTCTACGAGCAGTACTTC.

V gene TRBV9 combines with J gene TRBJ2-1; 8 bases fit TRBD2. Trimming cost V 3 bases and J 9 bases; bases outside gene matches: 14. CDR3 length: 16 residues. The V gene's germline CDR1 is SGDLS and CDR2 YYNGEE. The DNA for the CDR3 is TGTGCCAGCAGCGGCCCCCGGGTAGCGGGGAACGGTGAGCAGTTCTTC. Translation gives CASSGPRVAGNGEQFF.

The chain links TRBV14 to TRBJ1-6; D uncertain. Trimming shortened V by 4 bases and J by 1 base, and 11 bases separated the two germline ends. CDR1 SGHDN and CDR2 FVKESK come from the germline V gene. This CDR3 has 16 residues. The CDR3 is CASSPGLRSYNSPLHF. CDR3 nucleotide sequence: TGTGCCAGCAGCCCCGGATTGAGGTCCTATAATTCACCCCTCCACTTT. Filled out from reference TRBV14 and TRBJ1-6, the complete variable domain reads EAGVTQFPSHSVIEKGQTVTLRCDPISGHDNLYWYRRVMGKEIKFLLHFVKESKQDESGMPNNRFLAERTGGTYSTLKVQPAELEDSGVYFCASSPGLRSYNSPLHFGNGTRLTVT.

The rearrangement links TRBV3-1 (or the pseudogene TRBV3-2) to TRBJ2-7; TRBD2 might be the D (5 bases). The CDR3 runs to 12 residues. Germline V gives CDR1 LGHDT, CDR2 YNNKEL (reference sequence). The V end lost 3 bases, the J end lost 5 bases, and 8 bases lay between the germline ends. CDR3 region: CASSQSRDEQYF. CDR3 DNA: TGTGCCAGCAGCCAGTCGAGGGACGAGCAGTACTTC.

This clone was recorded once. The J gene is TRBJ2-1, the V gene TRBV28; 7 bases are a match to TRBD2. In germline, CDR1 is MDHEN, CDR2 SYDVKM. With V trimmed by 4 bases and J by 8 bases, 2 bases remained unmatched. The CDR3 consists of 12 residues. CDR3 sequence: CASSWGGDEQFF. The DNA for the CDR3 is TGTGCCAGCAGTTGGGGGGGGGATGAGCAGTTCTTC.

There are a few counts of this clone. The chain uses TRBV28 and TRBJ2-7; 7 bases are a match to TRBD1. V was pared by 7 bases and J by 3 bases, with 9 bases of the junction left unmatched. Germline V gives CDR1 MDHEN, CDR2 SYDVKM. The CDR3 totals 14 residues. CDR3 nucleotide sequence: TGTGCCAGCAACACGGACAGGAGATTCTACGAGCAGTACTTC. Encoded protein: CASNTDRRFYEQYF. Full variable domain (rest looked up from reference TRBV28 and TRBJ2-7): DVKVTQSSRYLVKRTGEKVFLECVQDMDHENMFWYRQDPGLGLRLIYFSYDVKMKEKGDIPEGYSVSREKKERFSLILESASTNQTSMYLCASNTDRRFYEQYFGPGTRLTVT.

The chain couples TRBV7-6 to TRBJ2-1; tentatively, D is TRBD1 (5 bases). The CDR3 covers 15 residues. Deletions cut 6 bases from V and 1 base from J, with 13 bases between. Germline values: CDR1 SGHVS, CDR2 FNYEAQ. In DNA, the CDR3 is TGTGCCAGCAGGGCATACCAGGGTTCCTACAATGAGCAGTTCTTC. Translation gives CASRAYQGSYNEQFF.

This clone was counted once. The chain combines TRBV7-8 with TRBJ1-3; possible D gene TRBD1, 5 bases. Germline V gives CDR1 SGHVS, CDR2 FQNEAQ. The CDR3 contains 17 residues. With 0 bases removed from V and 0 bases from J, the gap between germline ends came to 12 bases. Here the CDR3 reads CASSLATGASSGNTIYF. CDR3 coding DNA: TGTGCCAGCAGCTTAGCTACAGGAGCCTCCTCTGGAAACACCATATATTTT.

V and J are TRBV2 and TRBJ2-2; D unclear. The V gene's germline CDR1 is SNHLY and CDR2 FYNNEI. V was trimmed by 3 bases and J by 0 bases, leaving 8 bases between them. This CDR3 contains 15 residues. Here the CDR3 DNA reads TGTGCCAGCAGTGAGTGGCCGACGAACACCGGGGAGCTGTTTTTT. This gives the protein CASSEWPTNTGELFF.

The genes are TRBV9 and TRBJ2-6; unclear D gene. CDR3 size: 17 residues. The V end was cut by 1 base, the J end by 0 bases, with 11 bases between. CDR1 and CDR2 from the germline V gene are SGDLS and YYNGEE. The CDR3 sequence: CASSVLDSLSGANVLTF. CDR3 nucleotide sequence: TGTGCCAGCAGCGTACTCGACTCCCTCTCTGGGGCCAACGTCCTGACTTTC.

The V call is TRBV7-9, the J call TRBJ2-2, with D unclear. V gave up 1 base and J gave up 7 bases, with 13 bases separating them. CDR3 length: 15 residues. Germline V gene sequence: CDR1 SEHNR, CDR2 FQNEAQ (reference sequence). The CDR3 protein is CASSLERVRRGELFF. Here the CDR3 DNA reads TGTGCCAGCAGCTTAGAACGAGTCCGTCGCGGGGAGCTGTTTTTT. Using reference TRBV7-9 and TRBJ2-2 for the parts outside the CDR3, the full variable domain is DTGVSQNPRHKITKRGQNVTFRCDPISEHNRLYWYRQTLGQGPEFLTYFQNEAQLEKSRLLSDRFSAERPKGSFSTLEIQRTEQGDSAMYLCASSLERVRRGELFFGEGSRLTVL.

The chain uses TRBV5-1 and TRBJ2-1; 11 bases map to TRBD2. J lost 4 bases, V lost 4 bases, and 7 bases had no gene match. The CDR3 loop spans 16 amino acids. Germline V gene sequence: CDR1 SGHRS, CDR2 YFSETQ. CDR3 nucleotide sequence: TGCGCCAGCAGCCCACAGACTAGCGGGGCATACAATGAGCAGTTCTTC. This gives the protein CASSPQTSGAYNEQFF.

This clone was seen once. The chain couples TRBV5-1 to TRBJ2-7; D possibly corresponds to TRBD2 (7 bases). The V gene's germline CDR1 is SGHRS and CDR2 YFSETQ. CDR3 length equals 16 residues. V was cut by 4 bases and J by 0 bases, with 17 bases left in between. The CDR3: CASSLLLGGDSYEQYF. The CDR3 DNA follows: TGCGCCAGCAGCCTCCTTCTAGGGGGGGACTCCTACGAGCAGTACTTC.

The gene calls are TRBV5-6 and TRBJ1-4; unclear D gene. V gave up 4 bases and J gave up 8 bases, with 9 bases separating them. This CDR3 is built from 12 residues. In germline, CDR1 is SGHDT, CDR2 YYEEEE. Written as DNA, the CDR3 is TGTGCCAGCAGCCGAAACTTGGAAAAACTGTTTTTT. It is translated as CASSRNLEKLFF.

The genes are TRBV25-1 and TRBJ2-7, with 9 bases lining up with TRBD1. This CDR3 is 14 amino acids long. Germline trimming cut 3 bases from V and 4 bases from J; bases unmatched to any gene: 4. CDR1 is MGHDK and CDR2 is SYGVNS in the germline V gene. CDR3 sequence: CASSDDRGGYEQYF. CDR3 DNA: TGTGCCAGCAGTGATGACAGGGGGGGATACGAGCAGTACTTC.

J is TRBJ1-1 and V is TRBV10-3, with 8 bases identical to TRBD1. The junction had 5 bases not matched to a gene; V was cut back by 8 bases and J by 0 bases. The V gene's germline CDR1 is ENHRY and CDR2 SYGVKD. CDR3 length: 14 amino acids. CDR3 sequence: CAIGDRGLNTEAFF. CDR3 DNA: TGTGCCATCGGAGACAGGGGCCTGAACACTGAAGCTTTCTTT.

This clone appeared a few times. V is TRBV6-6 and J is TRBJ1-4, with a possible D match to TRBD1 (5 bases). The CDR3 covers 15 residues. V was clipped by 5 bases and J by 8 bases, with 18 bases between them. Germline loops: CDR1 MNHNY, CDR2 SVGAGI (reference sequence). The CDR3 DNA reads as TGTGCCAGCAGTCCCCCTGGCGGGGACGGCGAAAAACTGTTTTTT. Translated: CASSPPGGDGEKLFF.

This clone has just a few counts. The J gene is TRBJ2-7, the V gene TRBV7-9, with TRBD1 identical over 9 bases. Germline V gives CDR1 SEHNR, CDR2 FQNEAQ (reference sequence). V was pared by 1 base and J by 4 bases, with 8 bases of the junction left unmatched. This CDR3 has 16 residues. The CDR3 nucleotides read TGTGCCAGCAGCTTAGTGGCGGGACAGGGTCTTTACGAGCAGTACTTC. This encodes CASSLVAGQGLYEQYF.

Here the CDR3 DNA reads TGCGCCAGCAGCTTGGCCGCAGGGGTTAACTATGGCTACACCTTC. It translates to CASSLAAGVNYGYTF. The chain joins TRBV5-1 to TRBJ1-2, with D possibly TRBD1 on 6 matching bases. The length of the CDR3 is 15 residues. The germline gives CDR1 SGHRS, CDR2 YFSETQ. V was shortened by 0 bases and J by 1 base, with 10 bases between the two germline ends.

J is TRBJ2-7 and V is TRBV2, with D possibly TRBD1 on 5 matching bases. Germline V gene data show CDR1 as SNHLY and CDR2 as FYNNEI. V gave up 6 bases and J gave up 4 bases, with 10 bases separating them. The CDR3 contains 12 residues. The CDR3 region is CASSQTEYEQYF. The CDR3 DNA follows: TGTGCCAGCAGCCAGACAGAGTACGAGCAGTACTTC. Full variable domain (missing parts from reference TRBV2 and TRBJ2-7): EPEVTQTPSHQVTQMGQEVILRCVPISNHLYFYWYRQILGQKVEFLVSFYNNEISEKSEIFDDQFSVERPDGSNFTLKIRSTKLEDSAMYFCASSQTEYEQYFGPGTRLTVT.